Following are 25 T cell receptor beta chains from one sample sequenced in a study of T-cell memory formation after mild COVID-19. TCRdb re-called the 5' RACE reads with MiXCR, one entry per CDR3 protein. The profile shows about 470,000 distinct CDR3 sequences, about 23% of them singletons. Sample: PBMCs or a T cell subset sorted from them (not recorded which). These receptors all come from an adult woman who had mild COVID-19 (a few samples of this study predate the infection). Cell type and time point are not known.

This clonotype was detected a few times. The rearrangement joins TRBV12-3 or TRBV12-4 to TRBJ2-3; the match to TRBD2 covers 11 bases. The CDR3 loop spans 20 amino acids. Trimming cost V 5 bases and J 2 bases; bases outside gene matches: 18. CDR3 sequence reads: CASSPILQPETSGDTDTQYF. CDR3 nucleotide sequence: TGTGCCAGCAGTCCTATACTCCAACCTGAGACTAGCGGGGACACAGATACGCAGTATTTT.

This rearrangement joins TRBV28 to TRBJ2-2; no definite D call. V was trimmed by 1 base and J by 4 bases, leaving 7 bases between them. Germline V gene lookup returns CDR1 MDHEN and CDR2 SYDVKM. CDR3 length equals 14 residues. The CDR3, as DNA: TGTGCCAGCAGTTTATCACAGATCACCGGGGAGCTGTTTTTT. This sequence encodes CASSLSQITGELFF.

CDR3 loop: CASSTLRRARYEQYF. CDR3 in DNA: TGTGCCAGCAGCACCTTAAGGAGGGCACGCTACGAGCAGTACTTC. The chain joins TRBV27 to TRBJ2-7, with D possibly TRBD2 on 6 matching bases. This CDR3 has 15 residues. V shed 6 bases and J shed 3 bases, with 18 bases lying between them. Germline values: CDR1 MNHEY, CDR2 SMNVEV (reference sequence).

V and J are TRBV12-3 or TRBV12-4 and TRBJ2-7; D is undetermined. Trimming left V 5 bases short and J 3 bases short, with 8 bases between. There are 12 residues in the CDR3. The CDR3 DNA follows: TGTGCCAGCAGTACACTCTACTACGAGCAGTACTTC. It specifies CASSTLYYEQYF.

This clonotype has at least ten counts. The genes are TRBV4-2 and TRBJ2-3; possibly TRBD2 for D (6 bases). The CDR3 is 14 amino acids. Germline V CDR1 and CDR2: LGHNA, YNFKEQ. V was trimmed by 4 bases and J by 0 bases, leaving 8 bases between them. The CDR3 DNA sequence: TGTGCCAGCAGCCGGGACTCTAGCACAGATACGCAGTATTTT. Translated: CASSRDSSTDTQYF.

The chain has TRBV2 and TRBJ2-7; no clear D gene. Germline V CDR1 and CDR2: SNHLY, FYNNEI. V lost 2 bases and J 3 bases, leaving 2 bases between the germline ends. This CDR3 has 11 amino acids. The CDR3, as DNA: TGTGCCAGCAGTGAACACTACGAGCAGTACTTC. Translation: CASSEHYEQYF.

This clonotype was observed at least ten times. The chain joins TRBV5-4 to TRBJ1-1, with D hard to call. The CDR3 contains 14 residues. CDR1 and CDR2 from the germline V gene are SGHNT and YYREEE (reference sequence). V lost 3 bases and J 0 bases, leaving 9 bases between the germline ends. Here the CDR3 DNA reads TGTGCCAGCAGCTCGAATTGGTTGAACACTGAAGCTTTCTTT. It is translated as CASSSNWLNTEAFF.

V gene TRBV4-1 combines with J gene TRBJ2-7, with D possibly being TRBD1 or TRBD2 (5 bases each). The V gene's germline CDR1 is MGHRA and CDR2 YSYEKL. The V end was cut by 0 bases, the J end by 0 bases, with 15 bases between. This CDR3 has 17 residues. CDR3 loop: CASSQDRGWTDSYEQYF. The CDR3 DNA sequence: TGCGCCAGCAGCCAAGATAGGGGTTGGACTGACTCCTACGAGCAGTACTTC.

As DNA, the CDR3 is TGTGCCAGCAGCGTAGCGGGGGGGCACGCAGATACGCAGTATTTT. Its translation: CASSVAGGHADTQYF. This chain connects TRBV9 to TRBJ2-3, with 8 nucleotides matching TRBD2. CDR1 SGDLS and CDR2 YYNGEE come from the germline V gene. Unmatched junction bases numbered 4, after V lost 0 bases and J lost 4 bases. This CDR3 spans 15 amino acids.

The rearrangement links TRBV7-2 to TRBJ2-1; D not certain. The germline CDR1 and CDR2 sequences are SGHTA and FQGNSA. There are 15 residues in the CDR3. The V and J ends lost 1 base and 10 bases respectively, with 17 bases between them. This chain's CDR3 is CASSLEGRGSGEQFF. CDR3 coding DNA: TGTGCCAGCAGCTTAGAAGGACGCGGCTCCGGGGAGCAGTTCTTC.

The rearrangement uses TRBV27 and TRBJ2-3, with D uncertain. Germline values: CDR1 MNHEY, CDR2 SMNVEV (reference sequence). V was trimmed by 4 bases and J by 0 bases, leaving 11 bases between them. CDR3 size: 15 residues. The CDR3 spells CASSYKLASTDTQYF. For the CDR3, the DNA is TGTGCCAGCAGTTACAAACTTGCAAGCACAGATACGCAGTATTTT.

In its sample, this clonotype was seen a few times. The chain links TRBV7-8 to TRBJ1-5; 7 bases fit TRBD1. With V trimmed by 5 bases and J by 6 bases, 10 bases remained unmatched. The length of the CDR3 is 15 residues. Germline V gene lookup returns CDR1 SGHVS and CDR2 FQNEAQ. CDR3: CASSPGTATIQPQHF. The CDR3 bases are TGTGCCAGCAGCCCCGGGACAGCGACAATTCAGCCCCAGCATTTT.

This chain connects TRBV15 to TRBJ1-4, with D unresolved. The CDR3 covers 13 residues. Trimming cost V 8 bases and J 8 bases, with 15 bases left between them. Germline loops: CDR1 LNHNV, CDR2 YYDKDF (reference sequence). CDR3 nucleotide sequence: TGTGCCACCGCCCACACATTTACAGAAAAACTGTTTTTT. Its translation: CATAHTFTEKLFF.

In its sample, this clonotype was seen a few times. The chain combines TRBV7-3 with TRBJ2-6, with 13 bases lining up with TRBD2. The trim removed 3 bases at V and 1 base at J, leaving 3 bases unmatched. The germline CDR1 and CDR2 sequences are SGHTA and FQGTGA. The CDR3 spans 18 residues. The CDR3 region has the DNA TGTGCCAGCAGCTTCGGACTAGCGGGGGAGTCTGGGGCCAACGTCCTGACTTTC. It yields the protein CASSFGLAGESGANVLTF. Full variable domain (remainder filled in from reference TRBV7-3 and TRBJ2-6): GAGVSQTPSNKVTEKGKYVELRCDPISGHTALYWYRQSLGQGPEFLIYFQGTGAADDSGLPNDRFFAVRPEGSVSTLKIQRTERGDSAVYLCASSFGLAGESGANVLTFGAGSRLTVL.

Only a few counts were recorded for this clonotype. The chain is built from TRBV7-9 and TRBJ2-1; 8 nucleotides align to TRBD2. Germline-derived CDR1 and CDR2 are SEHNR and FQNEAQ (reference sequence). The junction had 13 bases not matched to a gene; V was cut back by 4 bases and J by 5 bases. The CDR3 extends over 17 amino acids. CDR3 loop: CASSSNREAGENNEQFF. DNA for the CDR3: TGTGCCAGCAGCTCAAACCGCGAAGCGGGGGAAAACAATGAGCAGTTCTTC.

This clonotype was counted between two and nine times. The CDR3 region is CSVDRSMAYHEQFF. CDR3 DNA: TGCAGCGTTGATCGCTCCATGGCGTACCATGAGCAGTTCTTC. The genes are TRBV29-1 and TRBJ2-1; D ambiguous. Germline V lookup: CDR1 SQVTM, CDR2 ANQGSEA. The CDR3 spans 14 residues. V was shortened by 3 bases and J by 8 bases, with 17 bases between the two germline ends.

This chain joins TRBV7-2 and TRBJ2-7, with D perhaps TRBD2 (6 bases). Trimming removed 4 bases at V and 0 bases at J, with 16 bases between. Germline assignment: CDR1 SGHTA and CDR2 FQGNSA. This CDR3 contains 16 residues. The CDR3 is CASSSQGLLDSYEQYF. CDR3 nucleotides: TGTGCCAGCAGCTCCCAGGGACTTTTGGACTCCTACGAGCAGTACTTC.

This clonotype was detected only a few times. The CDR3 spells CASSYLGTGTDTQYF. The CDR3 DNA reads TGTGCCAGCAGTTACCTCGGGACAGGGACAGATACGCAGTATTTT. The chain joins TRBV6-5 to TRBJ2-3; TRBD1 matches 9 bases. From germline, CDR1 is MNHEY and CDR2 SVGAGI. The V segment lost 2 bases and the J segment 3 bases; nucleotides outside the gene matches: 3. This CDR3 spans 15 amino acids.

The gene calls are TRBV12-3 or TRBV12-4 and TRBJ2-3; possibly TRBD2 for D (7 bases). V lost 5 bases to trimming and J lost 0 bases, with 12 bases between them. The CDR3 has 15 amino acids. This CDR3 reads CASSRGATSTDTQYF. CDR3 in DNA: TGTGCCAGCAGTCGGGGGGCTACAAGCACAGATACGCAGTATTTT.

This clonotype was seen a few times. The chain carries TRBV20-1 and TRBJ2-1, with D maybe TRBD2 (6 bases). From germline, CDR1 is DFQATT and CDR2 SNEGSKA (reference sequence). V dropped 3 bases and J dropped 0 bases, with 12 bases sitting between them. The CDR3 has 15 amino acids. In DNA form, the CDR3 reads TGCAGTGCTAGTGGGGGGAGCGGCTCCTACAATGAGCAGTTCTTC. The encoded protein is CSASGGSGSYNEQFF.

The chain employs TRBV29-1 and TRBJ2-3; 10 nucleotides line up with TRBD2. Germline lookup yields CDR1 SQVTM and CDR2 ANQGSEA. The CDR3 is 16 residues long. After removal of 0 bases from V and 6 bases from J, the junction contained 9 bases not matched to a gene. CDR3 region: CSVEDWVAGGSDTQYF. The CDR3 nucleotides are TGCAGCGTTGAAGATTGGGTAGCGGGAGGATCGGATACGCAGTATTTT.

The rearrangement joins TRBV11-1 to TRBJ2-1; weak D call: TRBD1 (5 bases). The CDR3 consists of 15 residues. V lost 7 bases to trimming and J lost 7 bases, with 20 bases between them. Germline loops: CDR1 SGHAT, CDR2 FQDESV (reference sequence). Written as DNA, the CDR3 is TGTGCCAGCACACCTCATGGGGCGGCCCAAAATGAGCAGTTCTTC. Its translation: CASTPHGAAQNEQFF.

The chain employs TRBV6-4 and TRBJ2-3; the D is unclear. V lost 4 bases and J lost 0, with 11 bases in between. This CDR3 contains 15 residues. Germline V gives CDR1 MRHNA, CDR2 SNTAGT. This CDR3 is CASSASPLSTDTQYF. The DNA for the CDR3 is TGTGCCAGCAGTGCGAGTCCCCTCAGCACAGATACGCAGTATTTT.

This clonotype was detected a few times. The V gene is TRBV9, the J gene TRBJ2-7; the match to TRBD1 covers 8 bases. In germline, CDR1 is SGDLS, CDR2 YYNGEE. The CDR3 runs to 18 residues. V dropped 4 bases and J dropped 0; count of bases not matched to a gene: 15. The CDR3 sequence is CASSPRGTGPPGSYEQYF. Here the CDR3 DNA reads TGTGCCAGCAGCCCAAGGGGGACAGGCCCACCGGGCTCCTACGAGCAGTACTTC.

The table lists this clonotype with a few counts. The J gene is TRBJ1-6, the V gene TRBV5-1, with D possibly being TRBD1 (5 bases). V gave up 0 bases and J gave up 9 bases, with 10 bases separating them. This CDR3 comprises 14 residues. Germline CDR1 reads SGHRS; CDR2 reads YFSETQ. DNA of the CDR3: TGCGCCAGCAGCTTGGTAGGGGATACTTCACCCCTCCACTTT. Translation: CASSLVGDTSPLHF. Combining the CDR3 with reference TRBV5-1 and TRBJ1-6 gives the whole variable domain KAGVTQTPRYLIKTRGQQVTLSCSPISGHRSVSWYQQTPGQGLQFLFEYFSETQRNKGNFPGRFSGRQFSNSRSEMNVSTLELGDSALYLCASSLVGDTSPLHFGNGTRLTVT.